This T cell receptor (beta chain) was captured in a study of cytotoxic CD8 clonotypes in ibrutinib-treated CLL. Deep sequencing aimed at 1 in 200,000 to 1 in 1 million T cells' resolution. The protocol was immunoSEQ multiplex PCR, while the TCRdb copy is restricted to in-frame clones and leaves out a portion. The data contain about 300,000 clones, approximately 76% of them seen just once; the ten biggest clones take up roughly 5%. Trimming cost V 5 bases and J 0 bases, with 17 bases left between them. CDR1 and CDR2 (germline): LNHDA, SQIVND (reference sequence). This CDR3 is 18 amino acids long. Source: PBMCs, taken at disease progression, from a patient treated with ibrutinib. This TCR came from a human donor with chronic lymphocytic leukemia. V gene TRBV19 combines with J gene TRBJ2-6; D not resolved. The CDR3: CASSLFSYAPSGANVLTF. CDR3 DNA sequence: TGTGCCAGTAGTCTGTTTAGTTATGCCCCCTCTGGGGCCAACGTCCTGACTTTC.